The next 26 T cell receptor beta chains were all read from a single sample in a study of identical twins. TCRdb independently ran MiXCR on the 5' RACE reads; one entry per CDR3 protein. This table has fewer than 250,000 distinct CDR3 sequences, 6% to 8.5% appearing once. In addition, the sample was reused for a study of yellow fever vaccine responses in identical twins.

The specimen sequenced was CD8+ T cells sorted from blood. The receptors stem from a woman between 18 and 29 years old in good health.

In this sample, this clonotype turned up many times. The V call is TRBV7-8, the J call TRBJ1-4, with D unclear. Trimming pared 6 bases from V and 3 bases from J, leaving 2 bases between. The CDR3 spans 11 residues. CDR1 and CDR2 (germline): SGHVS, FQNEAQ. CDR3 protein: CASRANEKLFF. CDR3 coding DNA: TGTGCCAGCAGGGCTAATGAAAAACTGTTTTTT.

This clonotype was observed many times. This chain links TRBV12-3 or TRBV12-4 with TRBJ1-2; 8 bases map to TRBD1. The trim removed 5 bases at V and 4 bases at J, leaving 9 bases unmatched. CDR3 size: 15 residues. In DNA form, the CDR3 reads TGTGCCAGCAGTATCAGGACAGGGTTATTCTATGGCTACACCTTC. Translating gives CASSIRTGLFYGYTF.

The V call is TRBV29-1, the J call TRBJ2-7; 9 bases are shared with TRBD1. The CDR3 is 14 residues long. Trimming took 6 bases from V and 1 from J; bases not matched to a gene: 7. Looked up from germline, CDR1 is SQVTM and CDR2 is ANQGSEA. The CDR3 DNA follows: TGCAGCGTGGCCGGGACAGGGATGTCCTACGAGCAGTACTTC. It yields the protein CSVAGTGMSYEQYF.

This clonotype was found many times. This chain uses TRBV3-1 with TRBJ2-7; D is ambiguous. Germline values: CDR1 LGHDT, CDR2 YNNKEL (reference sequence). The CDR3 covers 16 residues. The V end was cut by 0 bases, the J end by 0 bases, with 12 bases between. CDR3 DNA sequence: TGTGCCAGCAGCCAAGACTCCGTGAGTCTCTCCTACGAGCAGTACTTC. Its protein is CASSQDSVSLSYEQYF.

This clonotype was seen repeatedly, ten times or more. The chain joins TRBV5-1 to TRBJ1-1; 7 bases are shared with TRBD1. The length of the CDR3 is 13 residues. Germline values: CDR1 SGHRS, CDR2 YFSETQ. Losses at the gene ends were 0 bases for V and 4 bases for J; bases not matched to a gene: 0. The CDR3 sequence: CASSLDRGTEAFF. The DNA for the CDR3 is TGCGCCAGCAGCTTGGACAGGGGCACTGAAGCTTTCTTT. The whole variable domain, remainder taken from reference TRBV5-1 and TRBJ1-1, is KAGVTQTPRYLIKTRGQQVTLSCSPISGHRSVSWYQQTPGQGLQFLFEYFSETQRNKGNFPGRFSGRQFSNSRSEMNVSTLELGDSALYLCASSLDRGTEAFFGQGTRLTVV.

The table lists this clonotype with many counts. The chain has TRBV2 and TRBJ2-6, with 7 bases identical to TRBD1. Germline V lookup: CDR1 SNHLY, CDR2 FYNNEI. V lost 6 bases and J lost 0; bases outside the gene matches: 5. The CDR3 runs 16 residues. The CDR3 reads CASRGDRHSGANVLTF. The CDR3 nucleotides read TGTGCCAGCAGAGGGGACAGACACTCTGGGGCCAACGTCCTGACTTTC.

This chain uses TRBV12-5 with TRBJ2-1; a possible D gene is TRBD2 (5 bases). This CDR3 is built from 15 residues. Deletions cut 0 bases from V and 4 bases from J, with 10 bases between. Per the germline V gene, CDR1 is LGHNT and CDR2 is FRNRAP. The CDR3 here is CASGLVTAEYNEQFF. In DNA, the CDR3 is TGTGCTAGTGGTTTGGTAACAGCGGAGTACAATGAGCAGTTCTTC.

This clonotype was recorded many times. The chain uses TRBV29-1 and TRBJ1-2; 7 bases match TRBD1. The CDR3 is 17 residues long. The V gene end was trimmed by 3 bases and the J gene end by 7 bases; junction bases not matched to a gene: 20. Per germline, CDR1 SQVTM and CDR2 ANQGSEA. CDR3 sequence: CSVDDLEVSGGTLGYTF. The CDR3, as DNA: TGCAGCGTTGACGACCTCGAAGTGTCAGGGGGAACCCTTGGCTACACCTTC.

This clonotype was counted ten times or more. V and J are TRBV12-3 or TRBV12-4 and TRBJ2-1, with D perhaps TRBD2 (6 bases). The CDR3 covers 12 residues. Trimming shortened V by 3 bases and J by 15 bases, and 15 bases separated the two germline ends. The CDR3 spells CASSFVPGDWFF. The CDR3 bases are TGTGCCAGCAGTTTCGTGCCGGGGGATTGGTTCTTC.

Ten or more counts support this clonotype. The V gene is TRBV5-1, the J gene TRBJ2-5; 8 bases line up with TRBD1. With 5 bases clipped from V and 1 base from J, the junction kept 1 base outside the gene matches. The CDR3 spans 13 residues. Germline CDR1 and CDR2: SGHRS and YFSETQ. The CDR3 DNA follows: TGCGCCAGCAGGGGGACAGGCCAAGAGACCCAGTACTTC. This sequence encodes CASRGTGQETQYF.

As concerns this clonotype: Just one base apart from a much larger clone, this may be a read error. This chain links TRBV15 with TRBJ2-1; 7 bases align to TRBD2. This CDR3 has 17 residues. From germline, CDR1 is LNHNV and CDR2 YYDKDF (reference sequence). The CDR3 reads CAISSPLGDYLNNEQFF. CDR3 coding DNA: TGTGCCATCAGCAGCCCCCTAGGGGACTACCTGAACAATGAGCAGTTCTTC.

This clonotype was found many times. V is TRBV4-1 and J is TRBJ1-4; 8 nucleotides align to TRBD1. The CDR3 totals 15 residues. J gave up 8 bases and V 3 bases, and 8 bases lay outside the gene matches. Germline V lookup: CDR1 MGHRA, CDR2 YSYEKL. Written as DNA, the CDR3 is TGCGCCAGCAGCCAGACAGGGGCTGCGAGGGAAAAACTGTTTTTT. Its translation is CASSQTGAAREKLFF.

This clonotype was detected ten times or more. This chain joins TRBV19 and TRBJ2-1, with D hard to call. Germline loops: CDR1 LNHDA, CDR2 SQIVND (reference sequence). Trimming took off 1 base at V and 7 bases at J, with 11 bases between the two ends. The CDR3 consists of 14 residues. The chain's CDR3 is CASSIGSSLNEQFF. The CDR3 nucleotides are TGTGCCAGTAGTATAGGATCCTCCCTGAATGAGCAGTTCTTC. The variable domain in full, with the rest retrieved from reference TRBV19 and TRBJ2-1, is DGGITQSPKYLFRKEGQNVTLSCEQNLNHDAMYWYRQDPGQGLRLIYYSQIVNDFQKGDIAEGYSVSREKKESFPLTVTSAQKNPTAFYLCASSIGSSLNEQFFGPGTRLTVL.

This clonotype was observed at least ten times. The chain joins TRBV27 to TRBJ2-7, with D possibly called TRBD1 or TRBD2 (5 bases each). V lost 3 bases to trimming and J lost 3 bases, with 9 bases between them. CDR1 and CDR2 from the germline V gene are MNHEY and SMNVEV (reference sequence). CDR3 length: 13 amino acids. This chain's CDR3 is CASSFGTYYEQYF. The CDR3, as DNA: TGTGCCAGCAGTTTCGGGACCTACTACGAGCAGTACTTC.

This clonotype has only a few counts. The chain has TRBV7-9 and TRBJ2-1, with a weak D call TRBD2 (6 bases). Trimming removed 2 bases from V and 9 bases from J, with 14 bases in between. The CDR3 is 14 residues long. Germline V CDR1 and CDR2: SEHNR, FQNEAQ (reference sequence). CDR3 in amino acids: CASSLPGVSSEQFF. The CDR3 nucleotides are TGTGCCAGCAGCTTACCGGGAGTATCATCTGAGCAGTTCTTC.

The chain links TRBV15 to TRBJ2-3; 8 nucleotides match TRBD2. The J segment lost 8 bases and the V segment lost 3 bases, leaving 7 bases of the junction unmatched. The CDR3 sequence is 14 residues long. Germline V gives CDR1 LNHNV, CDR2 YYDKDF (reference sequence). DNA for the CDR3: TGTGCCACCAGCAGTGGACTAGCTGGAGTTACGCAGTATTTT. It specifies CATSSGLAGVTQYF. Full variable domain (remainder filled in from reference TRBV15 and TRBJ2-3): DAMVIQNPRYQVTQFGKPVTLSCSQTLNHNVMYWYQQKSSQAPKLLFHYYDKDFNNEADTPDNFQSRRPNTSFCFLDIRSPGLGDTAMYLCATSSGLAGVTQYFGPGTRLTVL.

The chain carries TRBV15 and TRBJ2-5, with 13 bases matching TRBD2. Germline loops: CDR1 LNHNV, CDR2 YYDKDF (reference sequence). V was clipped by 1 base and J by 5 bases; unmatched bases: 13. The CDR3 covers 19 residues. As DNA, the CDR3 is TGTGCCACCAGCAGAGGAGGTACCGGGACTAGCGGGGATTGGGAGACCCAGTACTTC. Its protein is CATSRGGTGTSGDWETQYF.

This chain uses TRBV7-8 with TRBJ2-7; TRBD2 might be the D (5 bases). Looked up from germline, CDR1 is SGHVS and CDR2 is FQNEAQ. The CDR3 is 14 amino acids. The V end was cut by 5 bases, the J end by 3 bases, with 14 bases between. CDR3 coding DNA: TGTGCCAGCAGCCGCCACGTCACTAGCTACGAGCAGTACGTC. Its protein is CASSRHVTSYEQYV.

There are many counts of this clonotype. The chain combines TRBV4-2 with TRBJ2-3, with a weak D call TRBD2 (8 bases). The germline CDR1 and CDR2 sequences are LGHNA and YNFKEQ. Trimming pared 3 bases from V and 4 bases from J, leaving 17 bases between. CDR3 length: 16 amino acids. The CDR3 loop is CASSHSSGGGADTQYF. CDR3 bases: TGTGCCAGCAGCCATTCTTCGGGAGGGGGCGCAGATACGCAGTATTTT.

This clonotype has ten or more counts. DNA for the CDR3: TGTGCCAGCAGTTCAGGGGGCGGCTACACAGATACGCAGTATTTT. Encoded protein: CASSSGGGYTDTQYF. This chain joins TRBV7-9 and TRBJ2-3; TRBD1 aligns across 8 bases. V dropped 6 bases and J dropped 2; count of bases not matched to a gene: 7. The CDR3 is 15 residues long. Germline V gene sequence: CDR1 SEHNR, CDR2 FQNEAQ (reference sequence).

This clonotype was observed many times. The J gene is TRBJ2-2, the V gene TRBV5-1; no reliable D call. This CDR3 is 15 amino acids long. CDR1 and CDR2 from the germline V gene are SGHRS and YFSETQ. The V end was cut by 0 bases, the J end by 2 bases, with 8 bases between. This chain's CDR3 is CASSLAQFNTGELFF. For the CDR3, the DNA is TGCGCCAGCAGCTTGGCGCAGTTCAACACCGGGGAGCTGTTTTTT.

This clonotype was counted at least ten times. V usage is TRBV28 and J usage is TRBJ1-5; D perhaps matches TRBD1 (5 bases). The V and J ends lost 3 bases and 2 bases respectively, with 14 bases between them. The CDR3 runs to 16 residues. Germline CDR1 is MDHEN and CDR2 is SYDVKM. Here the CDR3 DNA reads TGTGCCAGCAGTTTGGGGCCGTTTGGTGGCAATCAGCCCCAGCATTTT. Encoded protein: CASSLGPFGGNQPQHF.

V is TRBV4-1 and J is TRBJ2-1, with 9 bases lining up with TRBD1. The CDR3 consists of 17 residues. In germline, CDR1 is MGHRA, CDR2 YSYEKL. The trim removed 2 bases at V and 7 bases at J, leaving 12 bases unmatched. The CDR3 reads CASSQPTGTGFGNEQFF. The DNA of the CDR3 is TGCGCCAGCAGCCAACCCACCGGGACAGGGTTCGGGAATGAGCAGTTCTTC.

This rearrangement joins TRBV19 to TRBJ1-1; D call uncertain. The V gene's germline CDR1 is LNHDA and CDR2 SQIVND (reference sequence). Trimming took off 8 bases at V and 2 bases at J, with 9 bases between the two ends. The CDR3 runs 12 residues. DNA for the CDR3: TGTGCCAGTGACGGATTAAACACTGAAGCTTTCTTT. It is translated as CASDGLNTEAFF.

The V gene is TRBV12-5, the J gene TRBJ1-1; tentative D call: TRBD1 (5 bases). The germline V gene has CDR1 LGHNT and CDR2 FRNRAP. The CDR3 runs 12 residues. Trimming pared 5 bases from V and 7 bases from J, leaving 11 bases between. For the CDR3, the DNA is TGTGCTAGTGGTGTCCCAGGGATTGAAGCTTTCTTT. As protein: CASGVPGIEAFF.

This clonotype was detected ten times or more. The J gene is TRBJ1-1, the V gene TRBV7-9; tentative D call: TRBD1 (5 bases). The germline V gene encodes CDR1 SEHNR and CDR2 FQNEAQ (reference sequence). Trimming took 5 bases from V and 3 from J, leaving 16 bases between them. The CDR3 loop spans 15 amino acids. The CDR3 sequence: CASSMTLAGHTEAFF. The DNA for the CDR3 is TGTGCCAGCAGCATGACATTAGCGGGGCACACTGAAGCTTTCTTT.